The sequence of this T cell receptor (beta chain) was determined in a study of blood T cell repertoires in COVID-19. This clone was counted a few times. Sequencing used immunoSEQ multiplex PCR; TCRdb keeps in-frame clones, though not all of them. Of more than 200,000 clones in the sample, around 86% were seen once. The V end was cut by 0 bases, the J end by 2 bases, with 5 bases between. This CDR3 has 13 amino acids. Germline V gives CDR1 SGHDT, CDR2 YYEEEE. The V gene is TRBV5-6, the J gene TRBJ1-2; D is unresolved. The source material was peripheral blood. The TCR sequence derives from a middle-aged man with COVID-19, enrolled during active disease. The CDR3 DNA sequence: TGTGCCAGCAGCTTGGATCCGAACTATGGCTACACCTTC. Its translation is CASSLDPNYGYTF.